These 13 T cell receptor beta chains originate from one sample sequenced in a study of blood T cell repertoires in COVID-19. TCRdb's copy holds only in-frame clones and misses some; the assay was immunoSEQ multiplex PCR. The sample lists roughly 230,000 clones; about 88% were seen once. Sequencing was carried out using PBMCs or T cells enriched from blood (not recorded which). The receptors were sampled from a woman aged 50 to 65 who had been exposed to COVID-19.

This clone has more than one count but fewer than ten. V and J are TRBV9 and TRBJ2-7; 9 nucleotides line up with TRBD1. This CDR3 comprises 16 residues. Germline values: CDR1 SGDLS, CDR2 YYNGEE. The V gene end was trimmed by 4 bases and the J gene end by 1 base; junction bases not matched to a gene: 9. The CDR3 DNA sequence: TGTGCCAGCAGCTCTGGACAGGGGACAAGGTCCTACGAGCAGTACTTC. It codes for CASSSGQGTRSYEQYF.

This sequence joins TRBV13 and TRBJ2-2; 12 nucleotides match TRBD1. The CDR3 consists of 17 residues. Germline CDR1 PRHDT, CDR2 FYEKMQ (reference sequence). V shed 5 bases, J shed 5 bases, and the junction held 9 bases outside the gene matches. The CDR3 loop reads CASSPRGTGGFTGELFF. CDR3 sequence (DNA): TGTGCCAGCAGCCCGAGAGGGACAGGGGGCTTTACCGGGGAGCTGTTTTTT. Supplemented by reference TRBV13 and TRBJ2-2, the full variable domain reads AAGVIQSPRHLIKEKRETATLKCYPIPRHDTVYWYQQGPGQDPQFLISFYEKMQSDKGSIPDRFSAQQFSDYHSELNMSSLELGDSALYFCASSPRGTGGFTGELFFGEGSRLTVL.

The chain has TRBV11-2 and TRBJ2-5; D possibly corresponds to TRBD2 (7 bases). Between the trimmed V and J ends, which lost 4 bases and 2 bases, there was a span of 14 bases. This CDR3 has 15 residues. Germline CDR1 is SGHAT and CDR2 is FQNNGV. CDR3 in DNA: TGTGCCAGCAGCTCTATGCGGGGGCCACAAGAGACCCAGTACTTC. This sequence encodes CASSSMRGPQETQYF.

The chain couples TRBV5-4 to TRBJ1-1; TRBD1 aligns across 9 bases. This CDR3 has 15 amino acids. CDR1 and CDR2 from the germline V gene are SGHNT and YYREEE (reference sequence). J was trimmed by 4 bases and V by 2 bases; bases with no gene match: 6. The CDR3 DNA sequence: TGTGCCAGCAGCTTACAGGGGGCTCTCCCCACTGAAGCTTTCTTT. This sequence encodes CASSLQGALPTEAFF.

The sample holds one count of this clone. This chain connects TRBV2 to TRBJ2-5; 11 nucleotides agree with TRBD1. Per germline, CDR1 SNHLY and CDR2 FYNNEI. Trimming at V came to 7 bases and at J to 5 bases, leaving 9 bases not matched to a gene. The CDR3 consists of 15 residues. The CDR3 DNA reads TGTGCCAGCATGTTGGGACAGGGGGTTTTGGAGACCCAGTACTTC. This translates into CASMLGQGVLETQYF.

The chain uses TRBV11-3 and TRBJ2-3; no firm D call. The ends were cut back, 5 bases at V and 2 bases at J, with 8 bases in the middle. Germline-derived CDR1 and CDR2 are SGHNT and YENEEA. The CDR3 extends over 13 amino acids. The CDR3 spells CASSQTVTDTQYF. The CDR3 DNA reads TGTGCCAGCAGCCAAACAGTCACAGATACGCAGTATTTT.

The chain has TRBV28 and TRBJ2-3; TRBD1 matches 7 bases. This CDR3 comprises 12 residues. CDR1 and CDR2 (germline): MDHEN, SYDVKM. Trimming took 6 bases from V and 6 from J; bases not matched to a gene: 3. CDR3 DNA sequence: TGTGCCAGCAGACCAGGGGGTGATACGCAGTATTTT. Residues: CASRPGGDTQYF.

The V gene is TRBV7-2, the J gene TRBJ1-2; TRBD1 matches at 9 bases. This CDR3 is built from 18 residues. Germline V lookup: CDR1 SGHTA, CDR2 FQGNSA. Trimming removed 8 bases from V and 7 bases from J; junction bases left unmatched: 23. CDR3 sequence (DNA): TGTGCCAGCGGAGGAGACTCGGACAGGGGATTCAGTAGGAGTGGCTACACCTTC. It yields the protein CASGGDSDRGFSRSGYTF.

The chain recombines TRBV7-8 with TRBJ2-2, with D hard to call. The CDR3 extends over 15 amino acids. Trimming shortened V by 0 bases and J by 5 bases, and 10 bases separated the two germline ends. Germline V CDR1 and CDR2: SGHVS, FQNEAQ. The DNA of the CDR3 is TGTGCCAGCAGCTTAGCGTTTTCGAGGACCGGGGAGCTGTTTTTT. Its translation is CASSLAFSRTGELFF.

The gene calls are TRBV9 and TRBJ2-6; D is uncertain. V was shortened by 6 bases and J by 3 bases, with 7 bases between the two germline ends. The germline V gene encodes CDR1 SGDLS and CDR2 YYNGEE. The CDR3 contains 13 residues. The CDR3 DNA reads TGTGCCAGCACCGTCGGTGGGGCCAACGTCCTGACTTTC. Its translation is CASTVGGANVLTF.

This rearrangement joins TRBV19 to TRBJ2-3, with D perhaps TRBD1 (6 bases). Trimming left V 6 bases short and J 2 bases short, with 9 bases between. Germline CDR1 and CDR2: LNHDA and SQIVND (reference sequence). The CDR3 has 13 amino acids. The CDR3 loop is CASSDRSTDTQYF. In DNA, the CDR3 is TGTGCCAGTAGCGACAGGTCCACAGATACGCAGTATTTT.

This clone has a handful of counts. The rearrangement links TRBV7-9 to TRBJ2-2, with TRBD1 as a possible D gene (5 bases). The CDR3 is 16 amino acids. V was clipped by 4 bases and J by 1 base, with 13 bases between them. Germline V gene sequence: CDR1 SEHNR, CDR2 FQNEAQ (reference sequence). The CDR3 sequence: CASSSFRALNTGELFF. The DNA of the CDR3 is TGTGCCAGCAGCTCGTTCAGGGCGTTGAACACCGGGGAGCTGTTTTTT.

This clone was seen a few times. The V gene is TRBV5-5, the J gene TRBJ1-2, with D perhaps matching TRBD1 (5 bases). The germline gives CDR1 SGHKS, CDR2 YYEKEE (reference sequence). V was cut by 0 bases and J by 7 bases, with 13 bases left in between. The length of the CDR3 is 14 residues. Here the CDR3 reads CASSLGGRVAGYTF. The CDR3 nucleotides are TGTGCCAGCAGCTTGGGAGGCAGGGTGGCTGGCTACACCTTC.